This T cell receptor (beta chain) is drawn from a study of cytomegalovirus exposure and HLA in healthy donors. Study at large: Ancestry clustering placed roughly 86% of around 400 genotyped donors in the Caucasian-associated cluster. Points from the study as a whole: Usually a TCR sequence was rare, but some public TCRs were found in many donors.

This clone was seen once. What it binds is not known. Sampled while nominally healthy, donors likely had unrecorded immune exposures. This PCR relied on a set of 60 Vbeta primers and 13 Jbeta primers. Repertoires were generated with immunoSEQ multiplex PCR, while TCRdb's copy carries only in-frame clones and drops some. The data hold roughly 250,000 clones, with approximately 84% observed a single time. The source of this sequence is a woman between 35 and 50 years old in good health and CMV-seropositive. Specimen: PBMCs.

The DNA for the CDR3 is TGCGCCAGCAGCCAAGATCGTCTAGCGGCAGCAAGGACCGGGGAGCTGTTTTTT. This encodes CASSQDRLAAARTGELFF. The chain couples TRBV4-3 to TRBJ2-2; 7 bases are shared with TRBD2. The CDR3 contains 18 residues. Germline lookup yields CDR1 LGHNA and CDR2 YSLEER. The trim removed 0 bases at V and 5 bases at J, leaving 12 bases unmatched.